This TCR beta chain was identified during a study of control samples from healthy donors and cancer patients. Using immunoSEQ multiplex PCR, the repertoire was profiled, and TCRdb retains in-frame clones only, with some absent. The sample records about 160,000 clones, 70% to 90% being singletons. Sequences were obtained from blood. The TCR sequence derives from a young man in good health.

The CDR3 bases are TGTGCCAGCAGTTACTTCCCCGGGCAGCCCCAGCATTTT. It translates to CASSYFPGQPQHF. V gene TRBV6-2 or TRBV6-3 combines with J gene TRBJ1-5; D not resolved. The V end lost 1 base, the J end lost 7 bases, and 8 bases lay between the germline ends. The CDR3 totals 13 residues. Germline V gene sequence: CDR1 MNHEY, CDR2 SVGEGT.